This TCR beta chain came from a study of blood T cell repertoires in COVID-19. The recovered donors of Cohort 3 showed two negative PCRs, clearance, or symptom resolution. Libraries were prepared by immunoSEQ multiplex PCR; TCRdb keeps only in-frame clonotypes and omits some of them. The sample has 200,000 to 250,000 clones, 75% to 90% seen once. CDR1 and CDR2 from the germline V gene are LNHDA and SQIVND (reference sequence). V dropped 5 bases and J dropped 3; count of bases not matched to a gene: 1. The CDR3 consists of 12 residues. The TCR sequence derives from a man in his forties who had recovered from COVID-19. Sequences were obtained from PBMCs or T cells enriched from blood (not recorded which). The chain employs TRBV19 and TRBJ2-7; 7 bases are a match to TRBD1. The CDR3 here is CASSSGGYEQYF. The CDR3 coding sequence is TGTGCCAGTAGTTCAGGGGGCTACGAGCAGTACTTC.